The TCR beta chain described here comes from a study of cytomegalovirus exposure and HLA in healthy donors. Study-level points and caveats: The tendency of first-cohort TCR clusters to co-occur in the roughly 120 validation repertoires was the finding of a later analysis.

The method was immunoSEQ multiplex PCR; TCRdb's version includes in-frame clones alone and lacks a portion of them. The sample carries approximately 82,000 clones, around 95% recorded once. In the case of this clone: What it binds is not known.

This receptor was taken from a woman between 18 and 29 years old in good health and CMV-seronegative. Material for sequencing was PBMCs.

The CDR3 nucleotides are TGTGCCAGCAGCAAATTGGGACTAGCCTACGAGCAGTACTTC. It translates to CASSKLGLAYEQYF. V gene TRBV7-9 combines with J gene TRBJ2-7; 8 nucleotides match TRBD2. The CDR3 is 14 amino acids. The V and J ends lost 5 bases and 2 bases, in that order; junction bases with no gene match: 5. In germline, CDR1 is SEHNR, CDR2 FQNEAQ (reference sequence).